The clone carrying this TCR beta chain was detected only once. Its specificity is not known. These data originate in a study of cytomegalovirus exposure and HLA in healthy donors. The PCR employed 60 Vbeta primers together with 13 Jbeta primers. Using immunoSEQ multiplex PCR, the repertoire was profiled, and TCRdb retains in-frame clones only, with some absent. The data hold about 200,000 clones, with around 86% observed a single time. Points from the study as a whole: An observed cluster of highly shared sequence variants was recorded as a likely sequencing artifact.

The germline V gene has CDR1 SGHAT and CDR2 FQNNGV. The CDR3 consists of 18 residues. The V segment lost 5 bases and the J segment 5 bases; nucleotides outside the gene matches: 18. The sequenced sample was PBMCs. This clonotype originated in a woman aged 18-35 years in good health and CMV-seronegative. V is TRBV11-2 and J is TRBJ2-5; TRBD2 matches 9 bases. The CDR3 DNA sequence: TGTGCCAGCAGCCAAACGTCTATCGGCGGGAGGGCCTTGGAGACCCAGTACTTC. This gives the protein CASSQTSIGGRALETQYF.